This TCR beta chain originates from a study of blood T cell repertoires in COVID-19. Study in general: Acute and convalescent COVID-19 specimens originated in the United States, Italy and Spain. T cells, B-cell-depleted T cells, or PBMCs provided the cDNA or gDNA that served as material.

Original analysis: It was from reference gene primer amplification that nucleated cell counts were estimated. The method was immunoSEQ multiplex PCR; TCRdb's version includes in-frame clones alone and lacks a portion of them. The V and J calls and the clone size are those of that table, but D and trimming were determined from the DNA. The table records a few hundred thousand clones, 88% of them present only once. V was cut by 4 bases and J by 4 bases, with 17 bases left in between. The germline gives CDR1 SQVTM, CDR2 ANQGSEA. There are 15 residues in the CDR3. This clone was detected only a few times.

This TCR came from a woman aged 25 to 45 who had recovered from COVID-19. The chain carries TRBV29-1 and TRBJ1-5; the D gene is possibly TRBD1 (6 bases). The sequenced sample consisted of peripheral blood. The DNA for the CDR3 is TGCAGCGTTGGCTCAGGGGCGGATAGTAATCAGCCCCAGCATTTT. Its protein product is CSVGSGADSNQPQHF. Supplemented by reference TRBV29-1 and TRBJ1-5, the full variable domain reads SAVISQKPSRDICQRGTSLTIQCQVDSQVTMMFWYRQQPGQSLTLIATANQGSEATYESGFVIDKFPISRPNLTFSTLTVSNMSPEDSSIYLCSVGSGADSNQPQHFGDGTRLSIL.